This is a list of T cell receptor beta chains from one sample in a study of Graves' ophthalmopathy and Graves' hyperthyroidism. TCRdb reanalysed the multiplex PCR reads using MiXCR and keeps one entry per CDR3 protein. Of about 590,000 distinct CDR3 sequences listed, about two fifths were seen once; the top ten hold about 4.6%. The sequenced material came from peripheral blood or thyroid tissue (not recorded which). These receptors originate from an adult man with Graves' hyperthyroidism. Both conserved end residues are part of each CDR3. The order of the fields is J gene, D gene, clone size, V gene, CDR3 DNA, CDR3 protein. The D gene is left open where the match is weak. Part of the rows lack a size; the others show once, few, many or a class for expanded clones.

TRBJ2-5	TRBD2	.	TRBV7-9	TGTGCCAGCAGCCTAAGCACCGGGACTAGCGAGACCCAGTACTTC	CASSLSTGTSETQYF
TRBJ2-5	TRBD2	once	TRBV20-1	TGCAGTGCTAGAGCGGGACTAGCGGGAGTAGAGACCCAGTACTTC	CSARAGLAGVETQYF
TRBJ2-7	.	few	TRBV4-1	TGCGCCAGCAGCCAAGCCACCGGGGGGCGCTCCTACGAGCAGTACTTC	CASSQATGGRSYEQYF
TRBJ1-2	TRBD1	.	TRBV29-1	TGCAGCGTTTCAACAGGGGGCAACGGCTACACCTTC	CSVSTGGNGYTF
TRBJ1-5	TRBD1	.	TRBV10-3	TGTGCCATCAGCCCAAGAGGGGGCCTCAATCAGCCCCAGCATTTT	CAISPRGGLNQPQHF
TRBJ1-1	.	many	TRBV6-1	TGTGCCAGCAGTGAAGCACCCAGGTTTATTGAAGCTTTCTTT	CASSEAPRFIEAFF
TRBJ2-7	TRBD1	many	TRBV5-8	TGTGCCAGCAGCTTGAAGACAGGGGCGACCTACGAGCAGTACTTC	CASSLKTGATYEQYF
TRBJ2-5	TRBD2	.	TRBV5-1	TGCGCCAGCAGGAGCTGGACTAGCGGGATGACCCAGTACTTC	CASRSWTSGMTQYF
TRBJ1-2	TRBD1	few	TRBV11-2	TGTGCCAGCAGCTTAGGACAGGGGGCGTTTGGCTACACCTTC	CASSLGQGAFGYTF
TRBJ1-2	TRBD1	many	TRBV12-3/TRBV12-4	TGTGCCAGCAGTAAAGACAGGGGTAGCTATGGCTACACCTTC	CASSKDRGSYGYTF